This paragraph covers one T cell receptor (beta chain) sequence. Its antigen is currently unknown. Libraries were prepared by immunoSEQ multiplex PCR; TCRdb keeps only in-frame clonotypes and omits some of them. The sample includes over a million clones, 98% seen only once; the top ten take approximately 0.38%. V dropped 5 bases and J dropped 0 bases, with 8 bases sitting between them. The CDR3 extends over 13 amino acids. Germline lookup yields CDR1 SGHTA and CDR2 FQGNSA. This sample is part of a study of shared clonotypes between healthy human individuals. Whole-study context: Per-donor plates numbered three CD4 naive, three CD4 memory, two CD8 naive and one CD8 memory.

General study results and limits: With a handful of donors compared, approximately 5% of naive CD4 clonotypes were shared.

The receptor's source is a man aged 25-40 years in good health. Material: naive CD4+ T cells sorted from blood. The subset was: CD45RA+ positively selected. This chain links TRBV7-2 with TRBJ2-7; D gene uncertain. CDR3 DNA: TGTGCCAGCAGCGCCTCCCGCTCCTACGAGCAGTACTTC. Translation: CASSASRSYEQYF.